This TCR beta chain is from a study of glioma-infiltrating T cells after dendritic cell vaccination. Regarding this clone: Its cognate antigen is unknown.

Patients had residual fresh-frozen tumor tissue and more than two years of survival data. Notes on the study in general: Estimated pretreatment TIL content predicted outcome after dendritic cell vaccination.

TCRdb keeps only in-frame clones here, not all; method: immunoSEQ multiplex PCR. Found here are tens of thousands of clones, roughly 80% of them singletons; the top ten hold about 10%. V was shortened by 5 bases and J by 0 bases, with 13 bases between the two germline ends. Per germline, CDR1 SEHNR and CDR2 FQNEAQ (reference sequence). The CDR3 runs to 16 residues. This receptor was identified in a human donor with glioblastoma. The material sequenced was blood, taken before dendritic cell vaccination. The chain has TRBV7-9 and TRBJ1-4; unclear D gene. The chain's CDR3 is CASSPSGRSTNEKLFF. Written as DNA, the CDR3 is TGTGCCAGCAGCCCCTCCGGGAGATCAACTAATGAAAAACTGTTTTTT.